This TCR beta chain was sequenced in a study of blood T cell repertoires in COVID-19. Study in general: Both acute and convalescent COVID-19 samples were obtained from the United States, Italy and Spain. PBMCs, B-cell-depleted T cells, or T cells were the source of the cDNA or gDNA that made up the material.

Per the germline V gene, CDR1 is LGHNA and CDR2 is YSLEER. The CDR3 is made up of 17 amino acids. The V segment lost 2 bases and the J segment 6 bases; nucleotides outside the gene matches: 9. Libraries were prepared by immunoSEQ multiplex PCR; TCRdb keeps only in-frame clonotypes and omits some of them. The sample holds 50,000 to 60,000 clones, 85% seen once. Sequencing used peripheral blood. The clonotype was recovered from a human donor in a cohort sampled during active COVID-19. The gene calls are TRBV4-3 and TRBJ2-3, with 12 positions matching TRBD1. The CDR3 DNA follows: TGCGCCAGCAGCCAAAACCCGGGACAGGGGGCGATGGATACGCAGTATTTT. Translated: CASSQNPGQGAMDTQYF.